This entry concerns a single T cell receptor beta chain. Its specificity is unknown. CD8 cells regarded as naive lacked CD45RO, were positively chosen for CCR7, and omitted terminally differentiated effector memory CD45RA+ cells. The table came from immunoSEQ multiplex PCR; TCRdb's copy has only in-frame clones and leaves some out. Of about 2.2 million clones listed, roughly 93% were seen once; the top ten hold under 2%. The germline CDR1 and CDR2 sequences are SGHRS and YFSETQ. V lost 1 base to trimming and J lost 8 bases; unmatched junction nucleotides: 4. CDR3 length: 13 amino acids. This entry belongs to a study of shared clonotypes between healthy human individuals. Study conclusions and caveats: Researchers sampled blood only, noting tissue repertoires likely differ.

V usage is TRBV5-1 and J usage is TRBJ1-2, with 8 positions matching TRBD1. The sequencing sample was made of naive CD8+ T cells from PBMCs. This sequence originates from a man younger than 35 in good health. Some clones in this sample may be carry-over from other donors' samples. The CDR3: CASSLPGGDGYTF. CDR3 in DNA: TGCGCCAGCAGCTTGCCAGGGGGCGACGGCTACACCTTC.